Detailed here is one T cell receptor (beta chain). This clone has more than one count but fewer than ten. Its target antigen remains unknown. No base quality values were provided; no much bigger clone lies one nucleotide off. The sample is drawn from a study of OX40 agonist ivuxolimab in advanced cancers. In terms of the full investigation: Ivuxolimab was an agonistic, fully human IgG2 monoclonal antibody directed against OX40 (CD134), a costimulatory receptor. Intravenous ivuxolimab was administered to patients every 2 weeks at six dose levels: 0.01, 0.1, 0.3, 1.5, 3 and 10 mg/kg. Among the 52 dose-escalation patients, around 19 had hepatocellular carcinoma, about 15 melanoma, 9 renal cell carcinoma and 9 head and neck cancer. In the dose-escalation cohort, about four fifths of patients were male, and the mean age was roughly 56 years with a range of roughly 20 to 85. Prior anti-PD-1, anti-PD-L1 or anti-CTLA-4 therapy was permitted, and checkpoint inhibitors had been received by approximately 39% of dose-escalation patients. Partial responses occurred in three dose-escalation patients: two with cutaneous melanoma and one with hepatocellular carcinoma. Peripheral TCRbeta sequencing was intended to test whether TCR sequence diversity was altered and clonal T-cell expansion was caused by ivuxolimab. The monotherapy dose-escalation portion (N of about 50 patients) of the phase I ivuxolimab trial is reported in the paper. What the study reported, not specific to this receptor: Antigen specificity was not determined for the clonally expanded peripheral T cells. In the 0.1-3.0 mg/kg groups, partial responders had among the lowest normalized peripheral clonal expansion, particularly in CD8+ T cells. At doses of 0.1 to 3.0 mg/kg, clonal expansion of both CD4+ and CD8+ T cells in blood was seen between baseline and week 6. After ivuxolimab, expanded clones were on average more numerous among CD8+ T cells than among CD4+ T cells. Low levels of normalized T-cell clonal expansion were also seen in some patients who did not respond.

For sequencing of the TCRbeta CDR3 region, genomic DNA was extracted from the sorted cells. The immunoSEQ Assay was used for sequencing of TCRbeta CDR3 regions. Held by TCRdb, this immuneACCESS table contains in-frame sequences only and omits some clones. Under half of the omission traces to an unresolved V gene where checked; the cause of the rest is unknown. Across this sample there are around 77,000 clones, with roughly 91% seen only once. The ten largest make up less than 3% of the sample. V loses 6 bases, J loses 5 bases, and the germline ends lie 13 bases apart. The CDR3 starts with the cysteine, ends with the phenylalanine, and has 13 residues. The kept DNA is CDR3 alone, 39 bases in frame from the first base. In the germline V gene, CDR1 corresponds to MRHNA and CDR2 to SNTAGT. The trial excluded patients who had a history of autoimmune disease or were on systemic immunosuppression. Peripheral blood for TCR sequencing was collected from all dose cohorts at baseline, on cycle 4 day 1, and on cycle 7 day 1. Samples were obtained from an open-label, multicenter, first-in-human phase I dose-escalation trial of ivuxolimab. The trial enrolled adults with locally advanced or metastatic head and neck squamous cell, hepatocellular, melanoma or renal cell carcinoma. CD4+ and CD8+ T cells were sorted separately from peripheral blood before TCR sequencing.

This receptor was identified in an adult with an advanced solid tumor such as melanoma, head and neck, liver or kidney cancer. The sample was CD4+ or CD8+ T cells sorted from blood, taken in a trial of the OX40 agonist ivuxolimab. The chain is assembled from TRBV6-4 and TRBJ1-1; the D gene is perhaps TRBD1, on 6 matching bases. The CDR3 protein is CASSLQQGTEAFF. The DNA reads TGTGCCAGCAGCCTTCAACAGGGAACTGAAGCTTTCTTT.